A single TCR beta chain is shown here with its context. The read comes to an end 3 residues before the CDR3 does, leaving the germline J gene to fill in the end. The sample belongs to a study of Tregs in tolerant kidney transplant recipients. CDR1 is SGHVS and CDR2 is FQNEAQ in the germline V gene. This CDR3 has 14 amino acids. Trimming took 8 bases from V and 3 from J; bases not matched to a gene: 8. Produced via immunoSEQ multiplex PCR; TCRdb's table is partial and in-frame only. With tens of thousands of clones in the sample, the ten largest clones hold approximately 1.9%. Related graft donors supplied nonmyeloablative bone marrow transplants, and mixed chimerism was transient.

The source material was CD4+ T cells from blood (PBMCs), sampled 24 months after the transplant. This chain uses TRBV7-8 with TRBJ2-7, with 9 bases that match TRBD2. This receptor was identified in a human patient who received a combined kidney and bone marrow transplant. Some T cells may be transferred from the graft donor. The part of the CDR3 DNA that was read is TGTGCCAGCGGAAAGCGGGAGGACGGCTACGAG. It translates to CASGKREDGYE. The whole CDR3 protein is CASGKREDGYEQYF.